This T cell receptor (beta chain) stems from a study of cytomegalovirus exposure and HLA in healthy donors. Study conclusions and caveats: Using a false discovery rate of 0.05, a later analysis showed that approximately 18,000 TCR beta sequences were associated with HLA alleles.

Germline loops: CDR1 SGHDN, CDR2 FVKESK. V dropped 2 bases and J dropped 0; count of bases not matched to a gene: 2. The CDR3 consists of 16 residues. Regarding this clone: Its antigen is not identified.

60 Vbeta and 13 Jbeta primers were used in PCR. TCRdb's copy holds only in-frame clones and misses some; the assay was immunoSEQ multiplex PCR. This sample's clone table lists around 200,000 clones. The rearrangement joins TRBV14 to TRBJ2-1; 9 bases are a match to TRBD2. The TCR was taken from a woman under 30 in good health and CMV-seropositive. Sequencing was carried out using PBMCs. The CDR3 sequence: CASSQLAGSSYNEQFF. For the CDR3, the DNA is TGTGCCAGCAGCCAACTAGCGGGGAGCTCCTACAATGAGCAGTTCTTC.